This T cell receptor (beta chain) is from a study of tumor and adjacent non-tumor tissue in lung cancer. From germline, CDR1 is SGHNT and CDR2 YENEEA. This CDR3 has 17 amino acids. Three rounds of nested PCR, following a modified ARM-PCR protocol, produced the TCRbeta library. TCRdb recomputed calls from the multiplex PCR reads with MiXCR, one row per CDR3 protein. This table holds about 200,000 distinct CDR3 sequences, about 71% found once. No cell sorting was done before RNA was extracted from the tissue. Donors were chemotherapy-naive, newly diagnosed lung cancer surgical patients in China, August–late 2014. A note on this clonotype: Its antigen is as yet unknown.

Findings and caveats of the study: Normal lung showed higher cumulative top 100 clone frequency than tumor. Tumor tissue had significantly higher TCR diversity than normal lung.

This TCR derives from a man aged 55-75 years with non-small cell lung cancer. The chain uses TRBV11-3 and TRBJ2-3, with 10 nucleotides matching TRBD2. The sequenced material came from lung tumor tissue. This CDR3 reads CVSSLVASGRGDDTQYF. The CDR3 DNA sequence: TGTGTCAGTAGCTTAGTGGCTAGCGGGAGAGGCGACGATACGCAGTATTTT.